This T cell receptor (beta chain) came from a study of regulatory T cells in long-lasting Graves disease. Overall study context: Newly diagnosed Graves' patients had under 3 months of antithyroid drugs. Study observations and caveats: Not thyroid tissue but only peripheral blood was studied.

Time point defined: newly diagnosed GD, antithyroid drugs for less than 3 months. Generation of the TCR library employed RNA extracted from PBMCs. CDR3 length: 15 amino acids. V lost 2 bases, J lost 0 bases, and 9 bases lay in between. Germline-derived CDR1 and CDR2 are KGHSH and LQKENI. Arm-PCR of CDR3 regions and iRepertoire HTBI primers were the basis on which TCR beta libraries were built. TCRdb reanalysed the multiplex PCR reads using MiXCR and keeps one entry per CDR3 protein. In the table there are hundreds of thousands of distinct CDR3 sequences, 15% of which are singletons. Concerning this clonotype: The antigen is not known.

Separately, the same data were catalogued under a study of T cells in Graves' hyperthyroidism and ophthalmopathy.

The chain uses TRBV18 and TRBJ2-3, with D uncertain. This sequence was found in a woman in her thirties or forties with Graves disease. Sequenced here: peripheral blood mononuclear cells (PBMCs), sampled at new diagnosis, from a patient treated with antithyroid drugs. CDR3 sequence: CASSPTSQSTDTQYF. The CDR3 DNA reads as TGTGCCAGCTCACCAACGTCCCAAAGCACAGATACGCAGTATTTT.